One sample yielded the 22 T cell receptor beta chains listed below, sequenced in a study of cytomegalovirus exposure and HLA in healthy donors (dated by TCRdb to between 2016 and 2019). The method was the immunoSEQ multiplex PCR assay. What TCRdb holds here is the immuneACCESS table cut down to in-frame rearrangements. Part of the clones is not present; checked against another copy, under half of the missing clones reflect an unresolved V gene, and the others are unexplained. The table for this sample lists tens of thousands of clones; about 90% of them were counted only once. The ten largest clonotypes hold 3.5% to 4% of the sample. Material: PBMCs. All receptors derive from a woman aged 18-35 years in good health and CMV-seropositive.

V usage is TRBV6-4 and J usage is TRBJ2-3; 7 bases agree with TRBD2. Germline V gives CDR1 MRHNA, CDR2 SNTAGT. The CDR3 is 14 residues long. J was trimmed by 1 base and V by 2 bases; bases with no gene match: 0. The CDR3 loop reads CASSDAGGTDTQYF. CDR3 bases: TGTGCCAGCAGTGACGCGGGGGGCACAGATACGCAGTATTTT.

V usage is TRBV28 and J usage is TRBJ1-2; 9 positions match TRBD1. The ends lost 2 bases at V and 6 bases at J; junction bases unmatched: 22. The CDR3 spans 20 residues. Germline CDR1 reads MDHEN; CDR2 reads SYDVKM. Here the CDR3 DNA reads TGTGCCAGCAGTTTACTTTTTATACAGGGGGCCTGGTCCGGTGACGATGGCTACACCTTC. Translation gives CASSLLFIQGAWSGDDGYTF.

This chain joins TRBV10-3 and TRBJ2-5; TRBD2 matches 9 bases. This CDR3 comprises 16 residues. Germline V gene lookup returns CDR1 ENHRY and CDR2 SYGVKD. The J segment lost 3 bases and the V segment lost 6 bases, leaving 11 bases of the junction unmatched. CDR3 bases: TGTGCCATCAGCGGGCAACTAGCGGGTACTGAAGAGACCCAGTACTTC. It encodes CAISGQLAGTEETQYF.

The V and J genes are TRBV9 and TRBJ2-5; TRBD1 agrees at 7 bases. CDR3 length equals 15 residues. Germline V CDR1 and CDR2: SGDLS, YYNGEE. V was clipped by 0 bases and J by 2 bases; unmatched bases: 4. The CDR3 loop reads CASSVGGTAQETQYF. The CDR3 DNA sequence: TGTGCCAGCAGCGTAGGGGGGACAGCACAAGAGACCCAGTACTTC.

This clone was picked up one time. The rearrangement links TRBV19 to TRBJ1-1, with D maybe TRBD1 (5 bases). CDR1 is LNHDA and CDR2 is SQIVND in the germline V gene (reference sequence). The CDR3 has 16 amino acids. The V gene lost 6 bases and the J gene lost 0 bases, with 17 bases spanning the gap. This CDR3 is CASSTGGGGLNTEAFF. The CDR3 DNA follows: TGTGCCAGTAGCACCGGAGGCGGGGGTCTGAACACTGAAGCTTTCTTT.

The CDR3 nucleotides are TGTGCCAGCAGCTTCCAGGGTAATGGCTACACCTTC. Translated: CASSFQGNGYTF. The V gene is TRBV13, the J gene TRBJ1-2, with a possible D match to TRBD1 (5 bases). The CDR3 is 12 residues long. Looked up from germline, CDR1 is PRHDT and CDR2 is FYEKMQ (reference sequence). Trimming shortened V by 3 bases and J by 6 bases, and 8 bases separated the two germline ends.

This chain joins TRBV23-1 and TRBJ2-7; TRBD1 matches 10 bases. TRBV23-1 qualifies as an ORF whose function is uncertain. J was trimmed by 2 bases and V by 6 bases; bases with no gene match: 10. This CDR3 comprises 16 residues. CDR3 loop: CASSRPRQGATYEQYF. As DNA, the CDR3 is TGCGCCAGCAGCCGCCCCCGACAGGGGGCCACCTACGAGCAGTACTTC.

This chain links TRBV30 with TRBJ2-3, with D maybe TRBD2 (6 bases). V lost 3 bases and J 0 bases, leaving 22 bases between the germline ends. CDR3 size: 18 residues. From germline, CDR1 is GTSNPN and CDR2 SVGIG (reference sequence). The CDR3 protein is CAWSGARGSGTSTDTQYF. DNA of the CDR3: TGTGCCTGGAGCGGCGCAAGAGGTAGCGGAACTAGCACAGATACGCAGTATTTT.

The chain combines TRBV6-4 with TRBJ2-6; 8 bases fit TRBD2. V shed 3 bases and J 3 bases; nucleotides not matched to a gene: 1. CDR3 length: 15 amino acids. CDR1 is MRHNA, CDR2 SNTAGT, per germline. The CDR3 is CASSEAGGGANVLTF. The CDR3 DNA follows: TGTGCCAGCAGTGAGGCGGGAGGTGGGGCCAACGTCCTGACTTTC.

V usage is TRBV6-4 and J usage is TRBJ2-1; 7 nucleotides match TRBD1. There are 15 residues in the CDR3. The V segment lost 0 bases and the J segment 4 bases; nucleotides outside the gene matches: 3. Germline CDR1 MRHNA, CDR2 SNTAGT. CDR3: CASSDSPGQYNEQFF. CDR3 nucleotide sequence: TGTGCCAGCAGTGACTCACCGGGACAGTACAATGAGCAGTTCTTC.

The J gene is TRBJ2-7, the V gene TRBV9; 12 bases are shared with TRBD1. With V trimmed by 4 bases and J by 5 bases, 4 bases remained unmatched. CDR1 SGDLS and CDR2 YYNGEE come from the germline V gene. There are 14 residues in the CDR3. The CDR3 DNA follows: TGTGCCAGCAGCCCCGGGACAGGGGGCGACGAGCAGTACTTC. Its protein is CASSPGTGGDEQYF.

This clone was seen just once. The chain couples TRBV5-6 to TRBJ2-7, with 8 bases lining up with TRBD1. V lost 2 bases to trimming and J lost 7 bases; unmatched junction nucleotides: 5. CDR1 is SGHDT and CDR2 is YYEEEE in the germline V gene. The CDR3 is 13 residues long. The CDR3 region is CASSFPTGVEQYF. The CDR3 DNA is TGTGCCAGCAGCTTCCCGACAGGGGTTGAGCAGTACTTC. The full variable domain, rest sourced from reference TRBV5-6 and TRBJ2-7, is DAGVTQSPTHLIKTRGQQVTLRCSPKSGHDTVSWYQQALGQGPQFIFQYYEEEERQRGNFPDRFSGHQFPNYSSELNVNALLLGDSALYLCASSFPTGVEQYFGPGTRLTVT.

V usage is TRBV7-9 and J usage is TRBJ1-4, with a weak D call TRBD1 (5 bases). With 0 bases removed from V and 5 bases from J, the gap between germline ends came to 13 bases. Germline CDR1 reads SEHNR; CDR2 reads FQNEAQ (reference sequence). The CDR3 runs 16 residues. DNA of the CDR3: TGTGCCAGCAGCTTAGCGAATGAAGGGGTAAATGAAAAACTGTTTTTT. Amino acid sequence: CASSLANEGVNEKLFF.

The V and J genes are TRBV6-5 and TRBJ1-1, with 10 bases fitting TRBD1. Germline V CDR1 and CDR2: MNHEY, SVGAGI. The V segment lost 2 bases and the J segment 1 base; nucleotides outside the gene matches: 1. The CDR3 loop spans 15 amino acids. CDR3 amino acids: CASSYGDRGNTEAFF. As DNA, the CDR3 is TGTGCCAGCAGTTACGGGGACAGGGGGAACACTGAAGCTTTCTTT.

J is TRBJ2-7 and V is TRBV29-1; 8 positions agree with TRBD2. CDR1 SQVTM and CDR2 ANQGSEA come from the germline V gene. Unmatched junction bases numbered 13, after V lost 7 bases and J lost 8 bases. The CDR3 loop spans 13 amino acids. The CDR3 nucleotides read TGCAGCGCCGCAACGGGGGGGGGCTTGAAGCAGTACTTC. Its protein is CSAATGGGLKQYF.

This rearrangement joins TRBV5-1 to TRBJ2-7; no definite D call. CDR1 is SGHRS, CDR2 YFSETQ, per germline. The CDR3 loop spans 14 amino acids. V lost 1 base, J lost 3 bases, and 11 bases lay in between. DNA of the CDR3: TGCGCCAGCAGCTTGATTGGGCCACACTACGAGCAGTACTTC. Residues: CASSLIGPHYEQYF.

This chain links TRBV6-1 with TRBJ2-7; D not certain. The CDR3 has 13 residues. Germline V CDR1 and CDR2: MNHNS, SASEGT. With 1 base removed from V and 3 bases from J, the gap between germline ends came to 7 bases. For the CDR3, the DNA is TGTGCCAGCAGTGAAGGACACAACTACGAGCAGTACTTC. Amino acid sequence: CASSEGHNYEQYF.

V usage is TRBV21-1 and J usage is TRBJ1-5; TRBD1 reflects the table's D call only, with no check against the DNA. TRBV21-1 is annotated as a pseudogene. The CDR3 runs 17 residues. CDR3 region: CASSKSSGRAINQPQHF. CDR3 DNA: TGTGCCAGCAGCAAATCGAGTGGCAGGGCTATCAATCAGCCCCAGCATTTT.

The chain couples TRBV15 to TRBJ2-5; no clear D gene. The CDR3 is 14 amino acids. CDR1 and CDR2 from the germline V gene are LNHNV and YYDKDF (reference sequence). Deletions cut 0 bases from V and 1 base from J, with 6 bases between. CDR3 sequence (DNA): TGTGCCACCAGCAGAGATTCAGTCCAAGAGACCCAGTACTTC. It is translated as CATSRDSVQETQYF.

The chain employs TRBV27 and TRBJ2-7, with 8 bases aligning to TRBD1. CDR1 MNHEY and CDR2 SMNVEV come from the germline V gene (reference sequence). The CDR3 spans 14 residues. After removal of 5 bases from V and 3 bases from J, the junction contained 6 bases not matched to a gene. The CDR3 nucleotides are TGTGCCAGCAGTACCCGGGACAGGTACTACGAGCAGTACTTC. This codes for CASSTRDRYYEQYF.

DNA of the CDR3: TGTGCCAGCAGTCTTCAGGCTCAAGAGACCCAGTACTTC. This sequence encodes CASSLQAQETQYF. V gene TRBV6-6 combines with J gene TRBJ2-5; D ambiguous. Germline CDR1 MNHNY, CDR2 SVGAGI (reference sequence). This CDR3 is 13 amino acids long. V lost 5 bases and J lost 2, with 9 bases in between.

This rearrangement joins TRBV4-2 to TRBJ1-1; D gene ambiguous. CDR1 is LGHNA, CDR2 YNFKEQ, per germline. CDR3 size: 14 residues. Trimming left V 1 base short and J 7 bases short, with 13 bases between. In DNA form, the CDR3 reads TGTGCCAGCAGCCAAGCGGGGAGGGTGGGTGAAGCTTTCTTT. Residues: CASSQAGRVGEAFF.